The sequence of this TCR beta chain was determined in a study of OX40 agonist ivuxolimab in advanced cancers. Study in general: Patients received the agonistic anti-OX40 (CD134) antibody ivuxolimab.

This table comes from immunoSEQ multiplex PCR, and its TCRdb copy is limited to in-frame clones, with some not included. The sample consists of around 100,000 clones, nearly 90% of them appearing once. Baseline, cycle 4 day 1, and cycle 7 day 1 were the blood sampling points. The germline V gene has CDR1 SGHRS and CDR2 YFSETQ. The V end was cut by 4 bases, the J end by 4 bases, with 11 bases between. The CDR3 consists of 13 residues. Sequenced material: CD4+ or CD8+ T cells sorted from blood, taken in a trial of the OX40 agonist ivuxolimab. This sequence joins TRBV5-1 and TRBJ1-2; D is ambiguous. This clonotype was sampled from an adult with an advanced solid tumor such as melanoma, head and neck, liver or kidney cancer. This chain's CDR3 is CASSPMDGYGYTF. For the CDR3, the DNA is TGCGCCAGCAGCCCAATGGACGGCTATGGCTACACCTTC.